The source of this TCR beta chain is a study of blood T cell repertoires in COVID-19. For the study at large: Both acute and convalescent COVID-19 samples were obtained from the United States, Italy and Spain. T cells, B-cell-depleted T cells, or PBMCs supplied cDNA or gDNA.

This clone appeared a single time. It was during active infection that Seattle patients were enrolled and then longitudinally followed. This CDR3 region has 15 residues. The ends were cut back, 1 base at V and 3 bases at J, with 9 bases in the middle. The germline gives CDR1 SNHLY, CDR2 FYNNEI. Original processing notes: How many nucleated cells were present was estimated from reference gene primer amplification. The data were produced by immunoSEQ multiplex PCR, yet TCRdb's version contains in-frame clones alone and is incomplete. The DNA was the basis for D and trimming; V, J and clone size are from that table. This sample carries tens of thousands of clones, roughly 90% of them seen once, and the ten largest clones take roughly 3.6%.

The chain joins TRBV2 to TRBJ2-2, with no clear D. The receptor's source is a man in his forties with COVID-19, enrolled during active disease. The sequencing sample was made of peripheral blood. The CDR3 reads CASSEVSLDTGELFF. The CDR3 region has the DNA TGTGCCAGCAGTGAAGTTAGTTTGGACACCGGGGAGCTGTTTTTT.